What follows is one T cell receptor (beta chain) and its context. As yet, its antigen is unknown. V was shortened by 9 bases and J by 3 bases, with 10 bases between the two germline ends. Germline V gene sequence: CDR1 KGHDR, CDR2 SFDVKD. There are 12 residues in the CDR3. These data are taken from a study of early T cells in non-severe SARS-CoV-2 infection. In the study overall: Whole-blood bulk RNA, unsorted, was sequenced, and chains were unpaired. Study-level points and caveats: Clonotype matching in VDJdb favored anti-spike CD8 responses and did not capture private and CD4 specificities.

Separate cDNA molecules each had unique molecular identifiers attached to them. TCRdb reprocessed the 5' RACE reads with MiXCR, giving one entry per CDR3 protein. The table includes roughly 90,000 distinct CDR3 sequences, 14% to 15% detected once. The sequencing input was whole blood. This rearrangement joins TRBV24-1 to TRBJ1-2; tentatively, D is TRBD1 (5 bases). The sequence was collected from an adult who was a healthcare worker with PCR-confirmed SARS-CoV-2 infection or an uninfected control (not recorded which). The DNA of the CDR3 is TGTGCCACCTGGGGCCACCACTATGGCTACACCTTC. It encodes CATWGHHYGYTF.